This TCR beta chain was sequenced during a study of CXCR3-negative and CXCR3-positive naive CD8 T cells (dated by TCRdb to about 2019). Notes on the research overall: About 150 million TRB reads were obtained in total, roughly 1.5 +/- 0.3 million reads per library. TRBV-TRBJ cluster analysis included naive subsets from a handful of donors and memory cells from 3 donors. Diversity and physicochemical repertoire analyses were performed on approximately 10 donors pooled from two independent experiments.

Results and caveats for the whole study, not just this receptor: Because surface CD5, which is linked to self-reactivity in mice, was comparable between the naive subsets, TCR interaction strength was also inferred from TRB CDR3 physicochemical properties. TRBV-TRBJ usage was similar between naive CXCR3-negative and CXCR3-positive cells from the same donor, while memory cells showed distinct patterns. Because CXCR3 expression was partially decreased after cryopreservation, freshly isolated PBMCs were used for most assays. TRB CDR3s from CXCR3-positive naive cells showed higher hydrophobicity (lower Kidera factor 4), lower energy, and higher strength and volume indices than CXCR3-negative naive cells. Repertoire diversity was comparably high in both naive subsets but much lower in memory CD8+ T cells.

For every CD8+ T cell subset, over 250,000 cells were flow-sorted straight into RLT lysis buffer, and each subset was sorted in triplicate. To keep memory contaminants out, a stringent definition of naive CD8+ T cells was applied: CD45RO-CCR7+CD27+CD95-. Peripheral blood mononuclear cells were isolated from buffy coats using standard density gradient centrifugation. Naive CXCR3-negative and CXCR3-positive CD8+ T cells were flow-sorted using a FACSAria III. Total RNA was extracted from sorted cells with an RNeasy Mini Kit. As concerns this clonotype: Its cognate antigen has yet to be identified.

Counted from cysteine to phenylalanine, this CDR3 has 14 amino acids. No DNA sequence is on record. The germline V gene supplies CDR1 SQVTM and CDR2 ANQGSEA. Sequencing was performed on a NextSeq 550. The Human TCR Profiling Kit (MiLaboratory) was used to make UMI-labeled 5' RACE TRB cDNA libraries. The full amount of extracted RNA was used for cDNA synthesis, and the full amount of resulting cDNA was used for PCR amplification. Libraries were prepared in parallel using an identical number of PCR cycles. On the study's bioinformatics: MIGEC and MiXCR extracted about 49,000 +/- 11,000 unique UMI-labeled TRB cDNA molecules per library, requiring at least two reads per UMI. An average of approximately 40,000 +/- 10,000 functional in-frame TRB CDR3 nucleotide clonotypes without stop codons was found per library. After downsampling to 5000 UMI-labeled TRB molecules per sample, diversity metrics, including normalized Shannon-Wiener and Chao1, were computed in VDJtools. For the central five CDR3 residues, VDJtools calculated physicochemical properties weighted by clonotype size, namely interaction energy, strength, volume and Kidera factor 4. Each entry corresponds to one CDR3 protein sequence from reads that TCRdb reprocessed, and DNA is not given. These V and J calls are TCRdb output, not the study's own analysis. The table for this sample shows around 90,000 distinct CDR3 sequences. The top ten clones comprise roughly 1.1% of the sample.

The chain is made from TRBV29-1 and TRBJ1-2; the D gene TCRdb calls, TRBD1, cannot be checked with no DNA. What was sequenced was naive CXCR3- CD8+ T cells from blood. The sample's cell subset or site label, in plain terms: CD45RO-CCR7+CD27+CD95- naive CD8+ T cells lacking CXCR3 (TNR3-). This receptor was obtained from a human donor in good health. Some clones in this sample may be carry-over from other donors' samples. The CDR3 corresponds to CSVELQAVYYGYTF.